The next 19 T cell receptor beta chains were all read from a single sample in a study of T cell responses to AZD1222 COVID-19 vaccine. Profiled with immunoSEQ multiplex PCR; TCRdb holds only in-frame clones, not every one. The table includes about 92,000 clones, roughly 88% detected once. Material: peripheral blood, obtained on day 0 of AZD1222 vaccination. The receptors originated from an adult in good health.

This clone was observed a single time. The genes are TRBV18 and TRBJ1-4; D ambiguous. V gave up 4 bases and J gave up 6 bases, with 9 bases separating them. The CDR3 is 13 residues long. The V gene's germline CDR1 is KGHSH and CDR2 LQKENI. CDR3 DNA sequence: TGTGCCAGCTCACAAAGTGAGGATGAAAAACTGTTTTTT. Residues: CASSQSEDEKLFF. Variable domain in full (rest from reference TRBV18 and TRBJ1-4): NAGVMQNPRHLVRRRGQEARLRCSPMKGHSHVYWYRQLPEEGLKFMVYLQKENIIDESGMPKERFSAEFPKEGPSILRIQQVVRGDSAAYFCASSQSEDEKLFFGSGTQLSVL.

The rearrangement uses TRBV19 and TRBJ1-4; 8 bases map to TRBD1. The CDR3 runs to 14 residues. With 7 bases clipped from V and 5 bases from J, the junction kept 6 bases outside the gene matches. Per germline, CDR1 LNHDA and CDR2 SQIVND (reference sequence). The CDR3: CASNIQGGNEKLFF. The CDR3 region has the DNA TGTGCCAGTAACATACAGGGGGGGAATGAAAAACTGTTTTTT.

This clone was counted once. This chain's CDR3 is CASSRQGLNTEAFF. CDR3 nucleotide sequence: TGTGCCAGCAGCCGACAGGGCTTGAACACTGAAGCTTTCTTT. This chain links TRBV28 with TRBJ1-1; 7 positions agree with TRBD1. Trimming removed 6 bases from V and 0 bases from J; junction bases left unmatched: 4. Germline V lookup: CDR1 MDHEN, CDR2 SYDVKM. This CDR3 is built from 14 residues.

This clone was observed a single time. This sequence joins TRBV4-3 and TRBJ1-1; D ambiguous. V gave up 0 bases and J gave up 10 bases, with 12 bases separating them. The CDR3 spans 13 residues. Germline V gene data show CDR1 as LGHNA and CDR2 as YSLEER. The CDR3 protein is CASSQDLLSPAFF. The CDR3 DNA reads TGCGCCAGCAGCCAAGATTTATTATCACCAGCTTTCTTT.

The chain has TRBV5-4 and TRBJ2-3; D is tentatively TRBD1 or TRBD2 (6 bases each). Germline CDR1 reads SGHNT; CDR2 reads YYREEE (reference sequence). The CDR3 has 16 residues. Trimming left V 5 bases short and J 2 bases short, with 18 bases between. The CDR3 loop reads CASRGGRMPTTDTQYF. The CDR3 coding sequence is TGTGCCAGCAGAGGGGGGCGGATGCCCACCACAGATACGCAGTATTTT. The full variable domain, its missing parts supplied by reference TRBV5-4 and TRBJ2-3, is ETGVTQSPTHLIKTRGQQVTLRCSSQSGHNTVSWYQQALGQGPQFIFQYYREEENGRGNFPPRFSGLQFPNYSSELNVNALELDDSALYLCASRGGRMPTTDTQYFGPGTRLTVL.

The V call is TRBV5-1, the J call TRBJ2-3; 11 bases map to TRBD2. V dropped 2 bases and J dropped 0; count of bases not matched to a gene: 5. The CDR3 extends over 17 amino acids. Germline V gene lookup returns CDR1 SGHRS and CDR2 YFSETQ. CDR3 DNA: TGCGCCAGCAGCTTAACTCTAGCGGGGGGAAGCACAGATACGCAGTATTTT. Residues: CASSLTLAGGSTDTQYF.

This chain links TRBV3-1 (or the pseudogene TRBV3-2) with TRBJ1-3, with 9 nucleotides matching TRBD1. The CDR3 contains 16 residues. Looked up from germline, CDR1 is LGHDT and CDR2 is YNNKEL (reference sequence). The J segment lost 5 bases and the V segment lost 3 bases, leaving 8 bases of the junction unmatched. As DNA, the CDR3 is TGTGCCAGCAGCCACAGTGACAGGGGGATAAGAAACACCATATATTTT. Translated, it gives CASSHSDRGIRNTIYF.

This clone was seen a handful of times. The chain links TRBV2 to TRBJ2-7, with TRBD2 as a possible D gene (7 bases). This CDR3 comprises 14 residues. The V gene lost 7 bases and the J gene lost 7 bases, with 20 bases spanning the gap. Per germline, CDR1 SNHLY and CDR2 FYNNEI. CDR3 loop: CASTPLGGAGEQYF. CDR3 coding DNA: TGTGCCAGCACCCCCCTGGGGGGGGCGGGTGAGCAGTACTTC.

V gene TRBV5-6 combines with J gene TRBJ1-2; a possible D gene is TRBD1 (6 bases). V was cut by 4 bases and J by 7 bases, with 20 bases left in between. Germline V gene sequence: CDR1 SGHDT, CDR2 YYEEEE. The CDR3 length is 15 residues. The CDR3 protein is CASSIRLGGNAGYTF. CDR3 nucleotides: TGTGCCAGCAGCATCCGGTTAGGGGGTAATGCTGGCTACACCTTC.

This rearrangement joins TRBV3-1 (or the pseudogene TRBV3-2) to TRBJ1-4; D is unresolved. In germline, CDR1 is LGHDT, CDR2 YNNKEL (reference sequence). This CDR3 contains 12 residues. V was cut by 1 base and J by 8 bases, with 5 bases left in between. The CDR3 sequence is CASSQAGEKLFF. The CDR3 DNA reads TGTGCCAGCAGCCAAGCGGGAGAAAAACTGTTTTTT.

In this sample, this clone turned up once. The CDR3 DNA follows: TGTGCCTGGAGTGTGAGGGGGCCCCAGCATTTT. This codes for CAWSVRGPQHF. This chain joins TRBV30 and TRBJ1-5; perhaps TRBD1 as D (5 bases). V shed 0 bases and J shed 9 bases, with 6 bases lying between them. Germline CDR1 reads GTSNPN; CDR2 reads SVGIG (reference sequence). The CDR3 sequence is 11 residues long.

V usage is TRBV9 and J usage is TRBJ1-1; D remains unclear. The CDR3 is made up of 13 amino acids. The V and J ends lost 0 bases and 4 bases respectively, with 7 bases between them. Germline V gene sequence: CDR1 SGDLS, CDR2 YYNGEE. CDR3 protein: CASSVASGTEAFF. In DNA, the CDR3 is TGTGCCAGCAGCGTAGCGTCGGGCACTGAAGCTTTCTTT.

The genes are TRBV9 and TRBJ1-2; no firm D call. Deletions cut 0 bases from V and 0 bases from J, with 6 bases between. The germline V gene has CDR1 SGDLS and CDR2 YYNGEE. This CDR3 is 14 amino acids long. CDR3 bases: TGTGCCAGCAGCGTAGATGTAGCTAACTATGGCTACACCTTC. It specifies CASSVDVANYGYTF.

This chain connects TRBV7-3 to TRBJ2-2; no reliable D call. CDR1 and CDR2 from the germline V gene are SGHTA and FQGTGA. V lost 1 base to trimming and J lost 1 base, with 7 bases between them. The CDR3 spans 15 residues. The CDR3 DNA follows: TGTGCCAGCAGCTTAAGCTCGAGGAACACCGGGGAGCTGTTTTTT. This encodes CASSLSSRNTGELFF. The full variable domain, completed using reference TRBV7-3 and TRBJ2-2, is GAGVSQTPSNKVTEKGKYVELRCDPISGHTALYWYRQSLGQGPEFLIYFQGTGAADDSGLPNDRFFAVRPEGSVSTLKIQRTERGDSAVYLCASSLSSRNTGELFFGEGSRLTVL.

The chain joins TRBV27 to TRBJ1-2; D is perhaps TRBD1 (5 bases). V was pared by 6 bases and J by 8 bases, with 16 bases between. Germline values: CDR1 MNHEY, CDR2 SMNVEV (reference sequence). The CDR3 spans 13 residues. Here the CDR3 reads CASSLSPGSGYTF. In DNA, the CDR3 is TGTGCCAGCAGCCTCTCCCCAGGGAGCGGCTACACCTTC.

This sequence joins TRBV2 and TRBJ2-4; D call uncertain. Trimming cost V 2 bases and J 6 bases, with 5 bases left between them. Germline assignment: CDR1 SNHLY and CDR2 FYNNEI. The CDR3 is 12 amino acids. In DNA, the CDR3 is TGTGCCAGCAGTGAAAACAGAAACATTCAGTACTTC. It specifies CASSENRNIQYF.

The CDR3 loop reads CASSPLRGSGNTIYF. The CDR3, as DNA: TGCGCCAGCAGCCCATTGAGGGGATCTGGAAACACCATATATTTT. The V and J genes are TRBV4-1 and TRBJ1-3; weak D call: TRBD1 (5 bases). This CDR3 spans 15 amino acids. Germline V gene data show CDR1 as MGHRA and CDR2 as YSYEKL. V lost 4 bases and J lost 1, with 11 bases in between.

This clone is a singleton in its sample. The chain has TRBV2 and TRBJ2-2; the D call may be TRBD1 or TRBD2 (5 bases each). The CDR3 runs to 15 residues. Germline V gene data show CDR1 as SNHLY and CDR2 as FYNNEI. V was trimmed by 6 bases and J by 0 bases, leaving 11 bases between them. The CDR3 protein is CASSTEGTNTGELFF. The CDR3 DNA sequence: TGTGCCAGCAGCACAGAGGGGACGAACACCGGGGAGCTGTTTTTT.

This chain uses TRBV5-1 with TRBJ1-2; 7 positions agree with TRBD1. V lost 4 bases, J lost 2 bases, and 8 bases stayed unmatched. The CDR3 loop spans 15 amino acids. Germline lookup yields CDR1 SGHRS and CDR2 YFSETQ. The CDR3 DNA is TGCGCCAGCAGCCGCGGGGACAGCACGAACTATGGCTACACCTTC. This gives the protein CASSRGDSTNYGYTF.